This T cell receptor (beta chain) was observed in a study of T cells in severe cutaneous drug reactions. Study information: The ALDEN and Naranjo causality algorithms determined the culprit drug. Blister fluid/cells and PBMC came from acute- or recovery-stage patients. General study results and limits: A public TCRbeta CDR3 appeared in all seven CBZ-SJS/TEN blister samples, averaging 13.57%.

Germline V gene lookup returns CDR1 SQVTM and CDR2 ANQGSEA. The CDR3 is 14 amino acids. Bulk and single-cell libraries used iRepertoire multiplex PCR with TCR subtype-specific primers. TCRdb reprocessed the multiplex PCR reads and keeps a single row for each CDR3 protein, giving no DNA. The ten most abundant clones cover 6.5% to 8% of a sample with 21,000 or so distinct CDR3 sequences. The patients sequenced had a carbamazepine-induced Stevens-Johnson syndrome or toxic epidermal necrolysis reaction. With respect to this clonotype: Antigen specificity is unknown.

The chain is built from TRBV29-1 and TRBJ1-2; TCRdb's D call, TRBD1, is unchecked because there is no DNA. The receptor's source is a human donor with toxic epidermal necrolysis, a severe cutaneous drug reaction. Sequenced material: PBMCs. The CDR3 sequence: CSVEGGRGLYGYTF. The whole variable domain, filled in from reference TRBV29-1 and TRBJ1-2, reads SAVISQKPSRDICQRGTSLTIQCQVDSQVTMMFWYRQQPGQSLTLIATANQGSEATYESGFVIDKFPISRPNLTFSTLTVSNMSPEDSSIYLCSVEGGRGLYGYTFGSGTRLTVV.